This record covers a single T cell receptor (beta chain). Preparation of the TCRbeta library was carried out with unique molecular identifiers. TCRdb called the PCR reads again in MiXCR, with one record for every CDR3 protein. This sample has some 490,000 distinct CDR3 sequences, with around 13% found just once. This record belongs to a study of T-cell reconstitution after alpha-beta-depleted transplantation in children. CDR1 and CDR2 (germline): KGHDR, SFDVKD. V was clipped by 5 bases and J by 5 bases, with 11 bases between them. The length of the CDR3 is 14 residues. This sequence originates from a human donor who donated a stem cell graft to a child with combined immunodeficiency. Source: PBMCs from the stem cell graft donor, taken from the stem cell graft. This rearrangement joins TRBV24-1 to TRBJ2-2, with D perhaps TRBD1 (5 bases). CDR3: CATSAPTETGELFF. The CDR3 nucleotides are TGTGCCACCAGTGCCCCGACAGAAACCGGGGAGCTGTTTTTT.